This passage covers 23 T cell receptor beta chains from one sample sequenced in a study of identical twins (TCRdb year 2016). Library preparation was by 5' RACE. Sequenced using an Illumina HiSeq 2000. The public reads were reanalyzed by TCRdb: fastp trimming at Q25, MiXCR alignment, in-frame beta chains only. Under each unique CDR3 protein, matching rows form one entry showing the most common genes and DNA. The table for this sample lists about 330,000 distinct CDR3 sequences; 12% of them were counted only once. Just over 7% of the sample belongs to the ten largest clones. These records were also assigned to another study, of yellow fever vaccine responses in identical twins.

What was sequenced was CD8+ T cells sorted from blood. The origin of the receptors is a woman under 30 in good health.

The table lists this clonotype with many counts. CDR3 region: CASSQDGQGDIQYF. In DNA, the CDR3 is TGTGCCAGCAGCCAAGACGGACAGGGAGACATTCAGTACTTC. J is TRBJ2-4 and V is TRBV3-1; the match to TRBD1 covers 8 bases. CDR1 is LGHDT, CDR2 YNNKEL, per germline (reference sequence). The junction had 3 bases not matched to a gene; V was cut back by 0 bases and J by 8 bases. CDR3 length: 14 amino acids.

The chain carries TRBV27 and TRBJ2-1; D is possibly TRBD1 (6 bases). Germline loops: CDR1 MNHEY, CDR2 SMNVEV (reference sequence). The CDR3 covers 16 residues. V lost 3 bases and J lost 8, with 20 bases in between. This CDR3 reads CASSLVLTQGIYEQFF. The CDR3 nucleotides read TGTGCCAGCAGTTTGGTTTTGACCCAGGGGATCTATGAGCAGTTCTTC.

The chain is built from TRBV9 and TRBJ2-1; 10 bases line up with TRBD2. Germline values: CDR1 SGDLS, CDR2 YYNGEE. After removal of 1 base from V and 0 bases from J, the junction contained 19 bases not matched to a gene. The CDR3 is made up of 22 amino acids. The CDR3 DNA follows: TGTGCCAGCAGCGTAAGGACTAGCGGACCGGGTTCCCAGAGACCCTCCTACAATGAGCAGTTCTTC. Translation: CASSVRTSGPGSQRPSYNEQFF.

The rearrangement uses TRBV4-1 and TRBJ2-1, with a possible D match to TRBD2 (6 bases). The CDR3 sequence is 16 residues long. Germline CDR1 and CDR2: MGHRA and YSYEKL. V lost 4 bases and J lost 0, with 13 bases in between. As DNA, the CDR3 is TGCGCCAGCAGCCGAAGCGGGCAGAGCTCCTACAATGAGCAGTTCTTC. It yields the protein CASSRSGQSSYNEQFF.

The rearrangement links TRBV4-2 to TRBJ2-3; D may match TRBD1 or TRBD2 (5 bases each). V lost 1 base to trimming and J lost 2 bases, with 7 bases between them. The CDR3 runs to 14 residues. Per the germline V gene, CDR1 is LGHNA and CDR2 is YNFKEQ. As DNA, the CDR3 is TGTGCCAGCAGCCAAGCGGGGCTCACAGATACGCAGTATTTT. Its protein is CASSQAGLTDTQYF.

This clonotype was detected a few times. The chain is built from TRBV11-1 and TRBJ2-1; TRBD2 agrees at 11 bases. J lost 7 bases, V lost 4 bases, and 15 bases had no gene match. Germline-derived CDR1 and CDR2 are SGHAT and FQDESV (reference sequence). This CDR3 region has 18 residues. CDR3 nucleotide sequence: TGTGCCAGCAGCTCATCCCCGACGACTAGCGGGACCCGTAATGAGCAGTTCTTC. Amino acid sequence: CASSSSPTTSGTRNEQFF.

This clonotype was seen more than once but under ten times. The rearrangement uses TRBV7-6 and TRBJ1-6, with TRBD1 matching over 7 bases. Losses at the gene ends were 5 bases for V and 7 bases for J; bases not matched to a gene: 11. The CDR3 runs to 16 residues. Per germline, CDR1 SGHVS and CDR2 FNYEAQ. This CDR3 is CASSPGTDIWNSPLHF. CDR3 in DNA: TGTGCCAGCAGCCCGGGGACAGACATATGGAATTCACCCCTCCACTTT.

The rearrangement joins TRBV20-1 to TRBJ2-5; 9 bases fit TRBD1. The CDR3 length is 13 residues. The junction had 5 bases not matched to a gene; V was cut back by 3 bases and J by 6 bases. Germline V lookup: CDR1 DFQATT, CDR2 SNEGSKA (reference sequence). CDR3 protein: CSARGQGSKTQYF. Written as DNA, the CDR3 is TGCAGTGCTAGGGGACAGGGTTCAAAGACCCAGTACTTC.

This clonotype has just a few counts. This chain joins TRBV4-2 and TRBJ2-3; D possibly corresponds to TRBD2 (6 bases). Trimming cost V 0 bases and J 5 bases, with 12 bases left between them. The germline CDR1 and CDR2 sequences are LGHNA and YNFKEQ. The CDR3 consists of 15 residues. This CDR3 is CASSQDILARDTQYF. CDR3 in DNA: TGTGCCAGCAGCCAAGATATACTAGCCCGAGATACGCAGTATTTT.

This clonotype appeared many times. The V gene is TRBV5-1, the J gene TRBJ2-1, with 8 bases lining up with TRBD1. The ends lost 0 bases at V and 10 bases at J; junction bases unmatched: 6. CDR1 and CDR2 (germline): SGHRS, YFSETQ. The CDR3 has 14 residues. The DNA of the CDR3 is TGCGCCAGCAGCTTGGCCGGGACAGGTAGAGAGCAGTTCTTC. It is translated as CASSLAGTGREQFF.

V usage is TRBV28 and J usage is TRBJ2-2, with TRBD2 matching 7 bases. The CDR3 loop spans 12 amino acids. Germline V gene data show CDR1 as MDHEN and CDR2 as SYDVKM. The V segment lost 5 bases and the J segment 7 bases; nucleotides outside the gene matches: 1. Here the CDR3 DNA reads TGTGCCAGCAGTCAGCGGGGCGGGGAGCTGTTTTTT. Residues: CASSQRGGELFF.

The genes are TRBV5-6 and TRBJ2-7, with TRBD1 identical over 10 bases. Germline values: CDR1 SGHDT, CDR2 YYEEEE. The CDR3 extends over 14 amino acids. V lost 3 bases to trimming and J lost 3 bases; unmatched junction nucleotides: 3. The CDR3, as DNA: TGTGCCAGCAGCTGGGGACAGGGGCACTACGAGCAGTACGTC. This codes for CASSWGQGHYEQYV.

Many counts were recorded for this clonotype. The V and J genes are TRBV12-3 or TRBV12-4 and TRBJ2-1; the D is unclear. Trimming removed 3 bases from V and 8 bases from J, with 5 bases in between. The length of the CDR3 is 11 residues. CDR3 nucleotides: TGTGCCAGCAGTTTCTCCGATGAGCAGTTCTTC. Translated, it gives CASSFSDEQFF.

V is TRBV3-1 and J is TRBJ2-1, with D possibly matching TRBD2 (5 bases). Germline V lookup: CDR1 LGHDT, CDR2 YNNKEL (reference sequence). The V end lost 0 bases, the J end lost 9 bases, and 15 bases lay between the germline ends. This CDR3 is 15 amino acids long. The CDR3 nucleotides read TGTGCCAGCAGCCAAGATGCGGGCAGGCGAGGTGAGCAGTTCTTC. This sequence encodes CASSQDAGRRGEQFF.

The rearrangement links TRBV19 to TRBJ2-7, with TRBD1 matching 9 bases. V shed 7 bases, J shed 3 bases, and the junction held 4 bases outside the gene matches. Germline assignment: CDR1 LNHDA and CDR2 SQIVND (reference sequence). CDR3 length: 13 residues. CDR3 sequence: CASTVGQGYEQYF. CDR3 in DNA: TGTGCCAGTACAGTGGGACAGGGCTACGAGCAGTACTTC.

There are many counts of this clonotype. The chain couples TRBV4-1 to TRBJ2-3; no clear D gene. CDR1 and CDR2 (germline): MGHRA, YSYEKL. The CDR3 runs 14 residues. Deletions cut 2 bases from V and 2 bases from J, with 8 bases between. In DNA, the CDR3 is TGCGCCAGCAGCCAATCTGAACTCACAGATACGCAGTATTTT. Its translation: CASSQSELTDTQYF.

V usage is TRBV20-1 and J usage is TRBJ2-5; the D gene is possibly TRBD1 (5 bases). The CDR3 totals 15 residues. Trimming removed 3 bases from V and 5 bases from J, with 19 bases in between. Germline loops: CDR1 DFQATT, CDR2 SNEGSKA (reference sequence). The CDR3 coding sequence is TGCAGTGCTAGTTTTTGGGTGGTTAGGGGCGAGACCCAGTACTTC. Translated, it gives CSASFWVVRGETQYF.

The chain has TRBV4-1 and TRBJ1-4; 9 bases are shared with TRBD1. Germline V gives CDR1 MGHRA, CDR2 YSYEKL. Losses at the gene ends were 2 bases for V and 11 bases for J; bases not matched to a gene: 9. The CDR3 has 15 residues. The CDR3 loop reads CASSQHPRDREKLFF. The CDR3 DNA reads as TGCGCCAGCAGCCAACACCCCCGGGACAGGGAGAAACTGTTTTTT.

The chain carries TRBV13 and TRBJ2-2, with D possibly called TRBD1 or TRBD2 (6 bases each). Trimming shortened V by 4 bases and J by 1 base, and 13 bases separated the two germline ends. CDR3 length equals 16 residues. Germline CDR1 is PRHDT and CDR2 is FYEKMQ (reference sequence). The CDR3 bases are TGTGCCAGCAGCTCGGGGGACACGGAGAACACCGGGGAGCTGTTTTTT. Translation gives CASSSGDTENTGELFF.

The rearrangement joins TRBV4-1 to TRBJ2-1; D perhaps matches TRBD1 (6 bases). Germline CDR1 and CDR2: MGHRA and YSYEKL. This CDR3 spans 15 amino acids. With 5 bases removed from V and 4 bases from J, the gap between germline ends came to 15 bases. The CDR3 reads CASSTQDSPYNEQFF. The CDR3, as DNA: TGCGCCAGCAGCACCCAGGACAGCCCATACAATGAGCAGTTCTTC.

This chain joins TRBV5-6 and TRBJ2-7; the D gene is possibly TRBD2 (6 bases). Per the germline V gene, CDR1 is SGHDT and CDR2 is YYEEEE. The CDR3 totals 13 residues. V lost 0 bases and J lost 6, with 10 bases in between. The DNA for the CDR3 is TGTGCCAGCAGCTTGGCCGAGGGAGGCGAGCAGTACGTC. Translated, it gives CASSLAEGGEQYV.

V and J are TRBV10-3 and TRBJ2-2, with D perhaps given as TRBD1 or TRBD2 (6 bases each). The CDR3 covers 17 residues. The V end lost 0 bases, the J end lost 4 bases, and 15 bases lay between the germline ends. Germline CDR1 and CDR2: ENHRY and SYGVKD. CDR3 region: CAISESKGGWGTGELFF. CDR3 nucleotide sequence: TGTGCCATCAGTGAGTCGAAGGGGGGCTGGGGCACCGGGGAGCTGTTTTTT.

This clonotype appeared a few times. J is TRBJ2-1 and V is TRBV7-3; TRBD2 matches at 9 bases. Germline V gene data show CDR1 as SGHTA and CDR2 as FQGTGA. The CDR3 extends over 16 amino acids. The trim removed 5 bases at V and 3 bases at J, leaving 8 bases unmatched. The CDR3 loop reads CASSPLAGVGYNEQFF. Written as DNA, the CDR3 is TGTGCCAGCAGCCCCTTAGCGGGAGTAGGCTACAATGAGCAGTTCTTC.